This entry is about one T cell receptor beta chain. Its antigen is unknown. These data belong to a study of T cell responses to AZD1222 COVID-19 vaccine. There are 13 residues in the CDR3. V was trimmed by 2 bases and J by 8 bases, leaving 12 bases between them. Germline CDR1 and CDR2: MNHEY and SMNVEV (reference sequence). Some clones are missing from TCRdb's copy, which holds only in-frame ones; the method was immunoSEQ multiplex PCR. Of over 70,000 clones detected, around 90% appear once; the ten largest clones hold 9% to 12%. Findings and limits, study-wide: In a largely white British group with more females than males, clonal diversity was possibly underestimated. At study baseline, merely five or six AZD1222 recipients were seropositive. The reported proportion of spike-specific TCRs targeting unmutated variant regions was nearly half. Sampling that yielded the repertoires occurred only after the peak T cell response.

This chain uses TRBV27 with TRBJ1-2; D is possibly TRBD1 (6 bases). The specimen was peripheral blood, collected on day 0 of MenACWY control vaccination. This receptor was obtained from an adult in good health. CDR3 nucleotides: TGTGCCAGCAGTTTACTACAGGGTCGGGGCTACACCTTC. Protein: CASSLLQGRGYTF.